This TCR beta chain was captured in a study of blood T cell repertoires in COVID-19. As for the study in general: From T cells, B-cell-depleted T cells, or PBMCs came the material, which was cDNA or gDNA.

CDR3 length: 12 residues. V dropped 10 bases and J dropped 0 bases, with 9 bases sitting between them. Germline CDR1 and CDR2: LNHDA and SQIVND (reference sequence). Using immunoSEQ multiplex PCR, the repertoire was profiled, and TCRdb retains in-frame clones only, with some absent. This repertoire shows about 150,000 clones, roughly four fifths found once; its top ten account for about an eighth. V and J are TRBV19 and TRBJ1-2; D unclear. This TCR derives from a woman aged 55-75 years with COVID-19, enrolled during active disease. Input material: peripheral blood. The CDR3 loop is CATRQPNYGYTF. DNA of the CDR3: TGTGCCACCAGACAACCTAACTATGGCTACACCTTC. Complete variable domain (other parts from reference TRBV19 and TRBJ1-2): DGGITQSPKYLFRKEGQNVTLSCEQNLNHDAMYWYRQDPGQGLRLIYYSQIVNDFQKGDIAEGYSVSREKKESFPLTVTSAQKNPTAFYLCATRQPNYGYTFGSGTRLTVV.